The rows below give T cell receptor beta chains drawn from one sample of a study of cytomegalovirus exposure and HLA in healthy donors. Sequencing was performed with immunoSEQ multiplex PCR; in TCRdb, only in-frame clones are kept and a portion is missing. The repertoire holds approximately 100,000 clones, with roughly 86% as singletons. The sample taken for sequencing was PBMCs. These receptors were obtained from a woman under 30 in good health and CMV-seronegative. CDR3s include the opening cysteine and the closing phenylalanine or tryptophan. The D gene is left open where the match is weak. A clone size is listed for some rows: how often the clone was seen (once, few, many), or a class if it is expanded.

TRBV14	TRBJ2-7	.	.	TGTGCCAGCAGCCGTTTGGGCGGGGCTTTTTCCTACGAGCAGTACTTC	CASSRLGGAFSYEQYF
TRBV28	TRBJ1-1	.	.	TGTGCCAGCAGTGCCCTACAGGGGAACACTGAAGCTTTCTTT	CASSALQGNTEAFF
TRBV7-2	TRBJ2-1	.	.	TGTGCCAGCAGCGGGCGGGGCCTGAGCTCCTACAATGAGCAGTTCTTC	CASSGRGLSSYNEQFF
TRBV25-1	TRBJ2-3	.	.	TGTGCCAGCAGTCTTAGGTCGGGAAGGACTTCATCAGATACGCAGTATTTT	CASSLRSGRTSSDTQYF
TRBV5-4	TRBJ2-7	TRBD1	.	TGTGCCAGCAGCCCTCGGGACAGGACCTACGAGCAGTACTTC	CASSPRDRTYEQYF
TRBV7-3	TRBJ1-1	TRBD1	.	TGTGCCAGCAGCTTTACCGGGACAGGGCTGAACACTGAAGCTTTCTTT	CASSFTGTGLNTEAFF
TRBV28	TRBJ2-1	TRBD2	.	TGTGCCAGCAGTTACCGACTAGCGGGAGAGTACAATGAGCAGTTCTTC	CASSYRLAGEYNEQFF
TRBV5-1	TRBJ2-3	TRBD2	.	TGCGCCAGCAGCTTGGGATCTAGCGGGAGCACAGATACGCAGTATTTT	CASSLGSSGSTDTQYF
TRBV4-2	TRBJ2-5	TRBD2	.	TGTGCCAGCAGCCAAGCGTCCCGGGGAGGGCAAGAGACCCAGTACTTC	CASSQASRGGQETQYF
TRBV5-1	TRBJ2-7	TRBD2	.	TGCGCCAGCAGCTTGGCCCTAGCGGGAGCTAGAAACGAGCAGTACTTC	CASSLALAGARNEQYF
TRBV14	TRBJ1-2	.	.	TGTGCCAGCAGCCAGAGTTCGACAGACTCTTTATCTCCTAACTATGGCTACACCTTC	CASSQSSTDSLSPNYGYTF
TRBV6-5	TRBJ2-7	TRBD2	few	TGTGCCAGCAGTTCCCCGGGTAGCGGGGTGGCCTACGAGCAGTACTTC	CASSSPGSGVAYEQYF
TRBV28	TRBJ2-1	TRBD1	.	TGTGCCAGCAGTTCTATCCTCCTGGGGTCAGGGGGATCCTACAATGAGCAGTTCTTC	CASSSILLGSGGSYNEQFF
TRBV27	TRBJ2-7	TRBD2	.	TGTGCCAGCAGGGGAGCGGGGATATACGAGCAGTACTTC	CASRGAGIYEQYF
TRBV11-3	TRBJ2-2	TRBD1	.	TGTGCCAGCAGCCACAGGGGCACCGGGGAGCTGTTTTTT	CASSHRGTGELFF
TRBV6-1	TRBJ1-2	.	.	TGTGCCGGCAGCCTTATCTATGGCTACACCTTC	CAGSLIYGYTF
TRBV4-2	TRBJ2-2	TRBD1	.	TGTGCCAGCAGCCCGGCCTATACCGGGACAGGTGCCGGGGAGCTGTTTTTT	CASSPAYTGTGAGELFF
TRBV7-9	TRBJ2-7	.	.	TGTGCCAGCCAACCAACCATGTCGAGATACGAGCAGTACTTC	CASQPTMSRYEQYF
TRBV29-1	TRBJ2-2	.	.	TGCAGCGTTGTGAGGGCCGGGGAGCTGTTTTTT	CSVVRAGELFF
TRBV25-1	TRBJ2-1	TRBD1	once	TGTGCCAGCAGTGAATCAGGGGGCAAACGGTACAATGAGCAGTTCTTC	CASSESGGKRYNEQFF
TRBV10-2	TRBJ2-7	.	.	TGCGCCAGCCAGGGTGAATTCGGTGACGAGCAGTACTTC	CASQGEFGDEQYF
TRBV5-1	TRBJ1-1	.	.	TGCGCCAGCAGCATACAGGGTTCGGCTGAAGCTTTCTTT	CASSIQGSAEAFF
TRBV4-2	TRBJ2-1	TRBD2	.	TGTGCCAGCAGCCAAGATGGCGGTAGCGGGGAATACAATGAGCAGTTCTTC	CASSQDGGSGEYNEQFF
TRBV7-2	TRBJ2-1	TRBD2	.	TGTGCCAGCAGCTTAGCTAGCGGGGTTTTCAATGAGCAGTTCTTC	CASSLASGVFNEQFF
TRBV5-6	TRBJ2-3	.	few	TGTGCCAGCAGCTTGGTATCCGCGCGGGATACGCAGTATTTT	CASSLVSARDTQYF
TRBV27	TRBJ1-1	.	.	TGTGCCAGCAGAAGTTCTGCTCTCGGTGAAGCTTTCTTT	CASRSSALGEAFF
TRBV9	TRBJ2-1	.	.	TGTGCCAGCAGCGGGCCTAGCCCCATTATGGGTGAGCAGTTCTTC	CASSGPSPIMGEQFF
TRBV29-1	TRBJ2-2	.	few	TGCAGCGCACCAGGGGACACCGGGGAGCTGTTTTTT	CSAPGDTGELFF
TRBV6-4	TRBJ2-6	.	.	TGTGCCAGCAGTGACAGCACTGGGGCCAACGTCCTGACTTTC	CASSDSTGANVLTF
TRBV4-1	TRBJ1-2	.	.	TGCGCCAGCAGCCAAGATTTGGCAGGGTCTAACTATGGCTACACCTTC	CASSQDLAGSNYGYTF
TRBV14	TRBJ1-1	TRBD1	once	TGTGCCAGCAGCCCTGCGGGACAGCCGATGAACACTGAAGCTTTCTTT	CASSPAGQPMNTEAFF
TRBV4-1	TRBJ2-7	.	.	TGCGCCAGCAGCCAAACGGACGGGGTTTACGAGCAGTACTTC	CASSQTDGVYEQYF
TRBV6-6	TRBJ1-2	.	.	TGTGCCAGCAACCTACAGGGAGCTAACTATGGCTACACCTTC	CASNLQGANYGYTF
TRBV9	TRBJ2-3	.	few	TGTGCCAGCAGCCTTGAGGTTTCCACAGATACGCAGTATTTT	CASSLEVSTDTQYF
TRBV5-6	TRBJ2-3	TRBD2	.	TGTGCCAGCAGCGCCGCTAGCGGGGGGATCACAGATACGCAGTATTTT	CASSAASGGITDTQYF
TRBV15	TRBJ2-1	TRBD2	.	TGTGCCACCAGCGAGACTAGCGGGGGGGCGTTTTCGGAGCAGTTCTTC	CATSETSGGAFSEQFF
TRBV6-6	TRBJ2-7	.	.	TGTGCCAGCAGACTCGCCGGGAACGAGCAGTACTTC	CASRLAGNEQYF
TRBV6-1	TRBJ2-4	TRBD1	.	TGTGCCAGCAGTGAAGGGACAGGCTACCCCCTAAACATTCAGTACTTC	CASSEGTGYPLNIQYF
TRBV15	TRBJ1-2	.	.	TGTGCCACCAGCAGAGGGGGGGACTATGGCTACACCTTC	CATSRGGDYGYTF
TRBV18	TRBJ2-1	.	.	TGTGCCAGCTCACCGGCGGGAAAGGGAAACAATGAGCAGTTCTTC	CASSPAGKGNNEQFF
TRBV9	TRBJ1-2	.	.	TGTGCCAGCAGCGCGAGCCAATCTGGCTATGGCTACACCTTC	CASSASQSGYGYTF
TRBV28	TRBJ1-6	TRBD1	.	TGTGCCAGCAGTTTATCCCCAGGGGGGAGTTCACCCCTCCACTTT	CASSLSPGGSSPLHF
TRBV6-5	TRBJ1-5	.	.	TGTGCCAGCAGGGGGCCAGGGGTCGATCAGCCCCAGCATTTT	CASRGPGVDQPQHF
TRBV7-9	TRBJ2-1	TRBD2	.	TGTGCCAGCAGCTTAGACGCTAGCGGGATCAATGAGCAGTTCTTC	CASSLDASGINEQFF
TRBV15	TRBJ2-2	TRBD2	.	TGTGCCACCAGCACTCCTACTAGCGGGGGGGCTACGAGGGAGCTGTTTTTT	CATSTPTSGGATRELFF
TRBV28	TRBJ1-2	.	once	TGTGCCAGCAGTTTGATGACTCCGGCGGCTAACTATGGCTACACCTTC	CASSLMTPAANYGYTF
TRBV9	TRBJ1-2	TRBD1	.	TGTGCCAGCAGCGGCCGGGACAGTTCAATCGACACCTTC	CASSGRDSSIDTF
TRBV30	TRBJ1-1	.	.	TGTGCCTGGAGTGGGAACCTTGGGGAGGCTGAAGCTTTCTTT	CAWSGNLGEAEAFF
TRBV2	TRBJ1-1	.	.	TGTGCCAGCCCCGTTGGGGGGTCTGAAGCTTTCTTT	CASPVGGSEAFF
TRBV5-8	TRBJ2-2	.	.	TGTGCCAGCAGCGAAACTAGGACCTACACCGGGGAGCTGTTTTTT	CASSETRTYTGELFF
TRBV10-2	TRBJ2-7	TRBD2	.	TGCGCCAGCAGTGACGGGGGGTCAAGCGAGCAGTACTTC	CASSDGGSSEQYF
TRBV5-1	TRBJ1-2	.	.	TGCGCCAGCAGCTTGGGACAATCCGACTATGGCTACACCTTC	CASSLGQSDYGYTF